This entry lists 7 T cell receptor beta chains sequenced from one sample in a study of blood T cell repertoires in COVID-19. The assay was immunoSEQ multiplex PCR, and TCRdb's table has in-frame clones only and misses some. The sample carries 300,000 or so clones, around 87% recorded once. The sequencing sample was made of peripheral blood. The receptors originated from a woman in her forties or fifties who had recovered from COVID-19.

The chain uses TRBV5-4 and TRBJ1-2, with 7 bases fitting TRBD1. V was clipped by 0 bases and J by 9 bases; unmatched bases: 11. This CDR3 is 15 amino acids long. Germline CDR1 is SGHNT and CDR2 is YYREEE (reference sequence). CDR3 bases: TGTGCCAGCAGCTTGGAACGAGGACAGGATAAAAGCTACACCTTC. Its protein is CASSLERGQDKSYTF.

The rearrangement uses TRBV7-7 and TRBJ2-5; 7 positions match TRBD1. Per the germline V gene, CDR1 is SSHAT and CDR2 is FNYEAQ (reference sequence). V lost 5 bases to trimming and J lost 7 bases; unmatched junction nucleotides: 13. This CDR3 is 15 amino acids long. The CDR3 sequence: CASSRNPDRTTTQYF. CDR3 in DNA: TGTGCCAGCAGCCGAAACCCGGACAGGACAACGACCCAGTACTTC.

The CDR3 nucleotides read TGTGCCACCAGCAGAGCTTCCGGGACAGGGGATGGCTACACCTTC. This sequence encodes CATSRASGTGDGYTF. V gene TRBV15 combines with J gene TRBJ1-2; 10 nucleotides agree with TRBD1. This CDR3 has 15 amino acids. The V gene end was trimmed by 1 base and the J gene end by 6 bases; junction bases not matched to a gene: 5. The V gene's germline CDR1 is LNHNV and CDR2 YYDKDF (reference sequence). The entire variable domain, with the rest obtained from reference TRBV15 and TRBJ1-2, is as follows: DAMVIQNPRYQVTQFGKPVTLSCSQTLNHNVMYWYQQKSSQAPKLLFHYYDKDFNNEADTPDNFQSRRPNTSFCFLDIRSPGLGDTAMYLCATSRASGTGDGYTFGSGTRLTVV.

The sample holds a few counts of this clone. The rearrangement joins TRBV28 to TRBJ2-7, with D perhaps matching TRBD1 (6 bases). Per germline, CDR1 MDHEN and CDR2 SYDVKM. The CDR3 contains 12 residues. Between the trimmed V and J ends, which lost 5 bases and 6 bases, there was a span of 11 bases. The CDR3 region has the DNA TGTGCCAGCAGTCGCAGGGGTGCCGAGCAGTACTTC. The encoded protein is CASSRRGAEQYF.

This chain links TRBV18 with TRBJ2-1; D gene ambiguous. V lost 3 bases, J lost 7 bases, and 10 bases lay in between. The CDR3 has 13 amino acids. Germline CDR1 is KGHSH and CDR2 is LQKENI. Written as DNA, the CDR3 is TGTGCCAGCTCACCCGTTGGCCAAAATGAGCAGTTCTTC. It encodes CASSPVGQNEQFF.

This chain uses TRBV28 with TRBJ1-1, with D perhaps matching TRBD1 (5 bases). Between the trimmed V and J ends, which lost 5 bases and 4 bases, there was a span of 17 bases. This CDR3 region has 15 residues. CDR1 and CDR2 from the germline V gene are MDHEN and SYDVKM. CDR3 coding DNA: TGTGCCAGCAGTCCCCGCCAGGGAAGGGTCACTGAAGCTTTCTTT. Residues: CASSPRQGRVTEAFF.

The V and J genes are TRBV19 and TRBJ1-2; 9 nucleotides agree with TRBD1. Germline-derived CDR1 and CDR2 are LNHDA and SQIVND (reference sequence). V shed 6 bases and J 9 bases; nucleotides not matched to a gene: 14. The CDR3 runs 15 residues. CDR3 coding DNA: TGTGCCAGTAGCCCCAAGCCCGGGACAGGGTTGAGCTACACCTTC. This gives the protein CASSPKPGTGLSYTF.